This T cell receptor (beta chain) appears in the sequencing data of a study of a mutant IDH1 vaccine in newly diagnosed glioma (dated by TCRdb to the early 2020s). Background for the entire study: Patients were given eight vaccinations, in weeks 1, 3, 5, 7, 11, 15, 19 and 23, which matched visits V03 through V10. In the chemotherapy-containing groups, vaccination started alongside temozolomide cycles, whereas in patients who had radiotherapy alone it started 4-6 weeks after radiotherapy. Of the 32 patients who were treated, about 60% were male and roughly 38% were female, and the mean age was around 40 years. Before enrollment, patients had received standard therapy of radiotherapy alone, temozolomide alone, or radiochemotherapy with temozolomide; most received the combination. Longitudinal TCRB deep sequencing was performed for 20 to 25 treated patients wherever samples were available for exploratory analyses. Peripheral blood was collected at six visits: V03 (baseline), V05, V07, V10, V12 and V13.

Remarks on this clone: Its antigen is not yet known. Base qualities are not provided; no much larger clone lies one nucleotide away.

Explained via the paper, the time point label denotes: week 11, during vaccination. A 20-mer mutant IDH1 peptide at 300 micrograms in Montanide made up each vaccine dose, which was injected subcutaneously together with topical imiquimod. All donors had newly diagnosed IDH1-mutant astrocytomas of WHO grade 3 or 4 that showed loss of nuclear ATRX. The samples were drawn from NOA16, a multicentre, single-arm, open-label phase I trial in Germany that tested a mutant IDH1 peptide vaccine in humans for the first time. Genomic DNA for TCRB sequencing was extracted from EDTA blood using the DNeasy Blood and Tissue Kit. The full study reports these points: Availability determined which PBMC samples were chosen for TCRB deep sequencing. Pseudoprogression seemed to be unrelated to changes in the top peripheral T cell clonotypes found by TCRB sequencing. The authors noted that analyses of patient blood samples could not be reproduced because of sample limitations. Immune responses induced by the vaccine were seen in around 94% of patients across multiple MHC alleles.

Library preparation used the immunoSEQ multiplex PCR assay. The hsTCRB Kit was used according to the manufacturer's protocol to amplify rearranged TCR beta chain sequences. Sequencing of TCRB libraries was carried out on an Illumina MiSeq. In the source study's methods: The proprietary platform of the kit vendor was used for demultiplexing, trimming and gene mapping. The table comes from immuneACCESS by way of TCRdb, which keeps in-frame sequences with V and J called. Part of the clones is missing from these tables; in studies checked, under half for an unresolved V gene and the rest for unknown reasons. That table gives V, J and clone size, and the DNA gave D and trimming. The sample table records approximately 24,000 clones; around 73% of these occur just once. About 8.2% of the sample is taken by the ten largest. Ends trimmed: V by 2 bases, J by 4 bases; bases unmatched to a gene: 1. The germline V gene (reference sequence) sets CDR1 to LNHDA and CDR2 to SQIVND. The CDR3 runs 14 amino acids, cysteine and phenylalanine included. Of all the DNA, just the CDR3 is kept, 42 bases in frame from base 1.

The sample consisted of PBMCs, taken from a glioma patient whose treatment included an IDH1 peptide vaccine. The sequence was collected from a woman between 18 and 29 years old with glioma. The V gene is TRBV19 and the J gene is TRBJ2-1; TRBD2 aligns with 8 central bases. The DNA reads TGTGCCAGTAGTATAACTAGCGGATACAATGAGCAGTTCTTC. The translation is CASSITSGYNEQFF.